This TCR beta chain was identified in a study of blood T cells in healthy people across ages. Study-level results: Among long-lived donors, naive CD4+ cells were more numerous and diversity higher than in aged donors.

Turning to this clonotype: Its antigen is undetermined.

This CDR3 spans 12 amino acids. Trimming removed 6 bases from V and 4 bases from J, with 9 bases in between. Together with a sample-barcoded 5' primer, a J-beta primer mix was included in a second PCR lasting about 7 to 11 cycles. Tagging of each cDNA molecule was performed by a template-switch adaptor with 12 random nucleotides. MiXCR, applied by TCRdb to the 5' RACE reads, yields one record per CDR3 protein. Of 650,000 to 700,000 distinct CDR3 sequences detected, over 40% appear once; the ten largest clones hold less than 15%. The V and J genes are TRBV12-3 or TRBV12-4 and TRBJ1-2, with D unclear. This clonotype was obtained from a woman older than 75 in good health. The sequencing sample was made of blood. The CDR3 reads CASSTASYGYTF. Here the CDR3 DNA reads TGTGCCAGCAGCACAGCGTCCTATGGCTACACCTTC.